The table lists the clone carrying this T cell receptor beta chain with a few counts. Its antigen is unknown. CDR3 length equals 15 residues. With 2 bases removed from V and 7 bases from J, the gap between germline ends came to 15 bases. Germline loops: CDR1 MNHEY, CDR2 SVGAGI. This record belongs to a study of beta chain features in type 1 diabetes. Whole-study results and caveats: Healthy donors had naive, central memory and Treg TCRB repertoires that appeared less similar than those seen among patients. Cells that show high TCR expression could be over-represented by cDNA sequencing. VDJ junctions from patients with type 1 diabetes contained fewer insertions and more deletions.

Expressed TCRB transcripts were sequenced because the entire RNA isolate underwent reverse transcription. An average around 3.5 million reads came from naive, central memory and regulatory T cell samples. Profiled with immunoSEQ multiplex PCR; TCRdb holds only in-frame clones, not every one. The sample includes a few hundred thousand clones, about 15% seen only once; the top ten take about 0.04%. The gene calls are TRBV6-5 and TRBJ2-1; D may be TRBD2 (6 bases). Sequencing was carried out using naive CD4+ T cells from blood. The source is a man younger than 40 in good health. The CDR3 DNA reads TGTGCCAGCAGTTACGAGGGTAGCGGCCCTAATGAGCAGTTCTTC. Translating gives CASSYEGSGPNEQFF.